This is a list of T cell receptor beta chains from one sample in a study of blood T cell repertoires in COVID-19. TCRdb's table, derived via immunoSEQ multiplex PCR, lists solely in-frame clones and lacks some. The data show 200,000 or so clones, with 80% to 90% seen just once and 2.1% held by the top ten. The specimen sequenced was peripheral blood. The receptors shown here come from a man between 70 and 80 years old with active or convalescent COVID-19. Each CDR3 is given with its conserved first and last residue. A D gene is named only where the DNA matches it firmly. The size of a clone is reported for some rows only, either as once, few or many, or as a class for expanded clones.

j_call | clone_size | v_call | cdr3_length | d_call | cdr3_nt | cdr3_aa
TRBJ1-1 | NA | TRBV7-9 | 14 | TRBD1 | TGTGCCAGCAGCAACCAGGGGGCGGGCACTGAAGCTTTCTTT | CASSNQGAGTEAFF
TRBJ1-3 | NA | TRBV9 | 14 | NA | TGTGCCAGCAGCGTCGGACACCAGGGAAACACCATATATTTT | CASSVGHQGNTIYF
TRBJ2-1 | NA | TRBV19 | 17 | TRBD2 | TGTGCCAGTAGTACCATAGGCCTAGCGGCTCGGGGGAATGAGCAGTTCTTC | CASSTIGLAARGNEQFF
TRBJ1-2 | few | TRBV5-4 | 14 | TRBD1 | TGTGCCAGCAGCGTAGGACAGGAAGACTATGGCTACACCTTC | CASSVGQEDYGYTF
TRBJ2-5 | NA | TRBV20-1 | 13 | NA | TGCAGTGCTAGTTCTAGCCGCCAAGAGACCCAGTACTTC | CSASSSRQETQYF
TRBJ2-7 | NA | TRBV9 | 15 | NA | TGTGCCAGCAGCGAGGAACAGGACAGCTCTTTGGAGCAGTACTTC | CASSEEQDSSLEQYF
TRBJ2-7 | NA | TRBV18 | 16 | TRBD1 | TGTGCCAGCTCACCACCGGGACAGGGTGGGTTTCGCGAGCAGTACTTC | CASSPPGQGGFREQYF
TRBJ1-4 | NA | TRBV4-1 | 16 | NA | TGCGCCAGCAGCCAAGGGCAGGGCTTGGGTAATGAAAAACTGTTTTTT | CASSQGQGLGNEKLFF
TRBJ2-5 | few | TRBV3-1/TRBV3-2 | 16 | TRBD2 | TGTGCCAGCAGCCAAGTGGGAGGAAGCGGGGTAGAGACCCAGTACTTC | CASSQVGGSGVETQYF
TRBJ1-5 | NA | TRBV6-6 | 15 | TRBD1 | TGTGCCAGCAGTTGGGGGACAGGGGGCAATCAGCCCCAGCATTTT | CASSWGTGGNQPQHF
TRBJ2-1 | NA | TRBV6-1 | 16 | TRBD2 | TGTGCCAGCAGTGCCCCGGGACTAGCGGGTTACAATGAGCAGTTCTTC | CASSAPGLAGYNEQFF
TRBJ2-1 | few | TRBV19 | 21 | TRBD1 | TGTGCCAGTAGTATCCGGAATTCCGGGACAGGCGTTGTAGTTTCCTACAATGAGCAGTTCTTC | CASSIRNSGTGVVVSYNEQFF
TRBJ1-5 | NA | TRBV28 | 14 | NA | TGTGCCAGTAAGCTGGGGCACGGCAATCAGCCCCAGCATTTT | CASKLGHGNQPQHF
TRBJ2-2 | few | TRBV6-5 | 16 | TRBD2 | TGTGCCAGCAGTTACGAGTCTAGCGGGGTCGGCGGGGAGCTGTTTTTT | CASSYESSGVGGELFF
TRBJ2-7 | NA | TRBV3-1/TRBV3-2 | 15 | NA | TGTGCCAGCAGCCAGTCCCTTGTCCGACGGGACGAGCAGTACTTC | CASSQSLVRRDEQYF
TRBJ1-1 | NA | TRBV12-3/TRBV12-4 | 13 | NA | TGTGCCAGCAGTCTCGAAATCACAGGGCCGGCTTTCTTT | CASSLEITGPAFF
TRBJ1-1 | NA | TRBV2 | 14 | NA | TGTGCCAGCAGCCCCCTAGCAGTGAACACTGAAGCTTTCTTT | CASSPLAVNTEAFF